What follows describes a single T cell receptor (beta chain). The data originate from a study of blood T cell repertoires in COVID-19. Across the study: There were acute and convalescent COVID-19 samples, and they came from the United States, Italy and Spain. The analysed material was cDNA or gDNA that came from T cells, B-cell-depleted T cells, or PBMCs.

In the study's own analysis: Amplifying reference gene primers gave estimates of nucleated cell counts. Assay used: immunoSEQ multiplex PCR; TCRdb lists only in-frame clones, some missing. V, J and clone size derive from that table, while D and trimming were established from the DNA sequence. The sample includes about 190,000 clones, 88% seen only once; the top ten take around 6.6%. The clonotype comes from a woman aged 40 to 50 who had recovered from COVID-19. Sequencing input: peripheral blood.

The CDR3 reads CASSPGGSTGELFF. CDR3 DNA sequence: TGTGCCAGCAGCCCAGGGGGTTCCACCGGGGAGCTGTTTTTT. The V call is TRBV5-6, the J call TRBJ2-2, with 7 bases aligning to TRBD1. Germline assignment: CDR1 SGHDT and CDR2 YYEEEE. The CDR3 extends over 14 amino acids. V shed 4 bases and J 4 bases; nucleotides not matched to a gene: 4.